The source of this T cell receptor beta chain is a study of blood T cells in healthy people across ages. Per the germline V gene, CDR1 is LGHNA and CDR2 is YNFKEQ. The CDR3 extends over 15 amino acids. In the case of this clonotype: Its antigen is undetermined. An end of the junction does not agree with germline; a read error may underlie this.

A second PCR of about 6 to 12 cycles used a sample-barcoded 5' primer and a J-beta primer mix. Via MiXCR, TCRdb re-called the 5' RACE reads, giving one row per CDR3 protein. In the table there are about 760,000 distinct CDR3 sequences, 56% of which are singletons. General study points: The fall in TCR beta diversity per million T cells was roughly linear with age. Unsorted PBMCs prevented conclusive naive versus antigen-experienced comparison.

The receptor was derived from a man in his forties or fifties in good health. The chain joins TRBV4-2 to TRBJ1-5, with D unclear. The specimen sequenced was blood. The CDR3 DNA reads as TGTGCCAGCAGCCAAGATCGTTCCGAACTCCAGCCCCGGCATTTT. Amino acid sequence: CASSQDRSELQPRHF.